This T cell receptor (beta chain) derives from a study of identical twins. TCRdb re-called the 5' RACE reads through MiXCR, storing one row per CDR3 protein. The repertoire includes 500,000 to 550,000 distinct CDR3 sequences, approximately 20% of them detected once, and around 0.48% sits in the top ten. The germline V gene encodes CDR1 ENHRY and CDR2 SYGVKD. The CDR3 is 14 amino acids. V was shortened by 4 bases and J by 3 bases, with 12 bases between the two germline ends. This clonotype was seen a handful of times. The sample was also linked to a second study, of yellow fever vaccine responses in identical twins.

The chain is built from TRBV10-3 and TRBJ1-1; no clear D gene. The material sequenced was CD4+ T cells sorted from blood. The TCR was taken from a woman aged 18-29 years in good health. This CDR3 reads CAISVKGKDTEAFF. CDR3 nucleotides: TGTGCCATCAGTGTGAAGGGAAAGGACACTGAAGCTTTCTTT.